Presented here are 21 T cell receptor beta chains from one specimen sequenced in a study of shared clonotypes between healthy human individuals. Only CD45RO-negative cells positively selected for CCR7 counted as naive CD8 cells, so terminally differentiated effector memory CD45RA+ cells were excluded. Data came from immunoSEQ multiplex PCR; TCRdb stores just in-frame clones and leaves some out. This sample has about 2 million clones; 85% to 95% occur once, and the top ten carry 0.9% to 1.5%. Sample: naive CD8+ T cells sorted from blood. These receptor sequences come from a young man in good health.

The J gene is TRBJ1-1, the V gene TRBV5-6; D not certain. Looked up from germline, CDR1 is SGHDT and CDR2 is YYEEEE. V was shortened by 4 bases and J by 4 bases, with 11 bases between the two germline ends. The CDR3 contains 13 residues. The CDR3 loop is CASSPSLGTEAFF. The CDR3 nucleotides read TGTGCCAGCAGCCCGTCCTTGGGCACTGAAGCTTTCTTT.

The chain recombines TRBV7-8 with TRBJ1-4, with D perhaps matching TRBD1 (6 bases). Germline V CDR1 and CDR2: SGHVS, FQNEAQ. This CDR3 comprises 15 residues. Trimming took 1 base from V and 7 from J, leaving 13 bases between them. Here the CDR3 reads CASSLDSGAGEKLFF. In nucleotides, the CDR3 is TGTGCCAGCAGCTTAGATTCAGGGGCCGGTGAAAAACTGTTTTTT.

The chain has TRBV7-2 and TRBJ2-7; TRBD2 aligns across 8 bases. CDR3 size: 15 residues. Germline values: CDR1 SGHTA, CDR2 FQGNSA. The J segment lost 3 bases and the V segment lost 1 base, leaving 5 bases of the junction unmatched. As DNA, the CDR3 is TGTGCCAGCAGCTTAGATAACGGGAGGGGCTACGAGCAGTACTTC. As protein: CASSLDNGRGYEQYF.

Points on this clone: Other nucleotide sequences from this sample produce the same CDR3. The chain recombines TRBV27 with TRBJ2-7; D perhaps matches TRBD2 (5 bases). Germline CDR1 reads MNHEY; CDR2 reads SMNVEV (reference sequence). V lost 5 bases to trimming and J lost 4 bases, with 9 bases between them. This CDR3 contains 12 residues. CDR3 loop: CASSPSGYEQYF. The DNA of the CDR3 is TGTGCCAGCAGTCCCAGCGGATACGAGCAGTACTTC.

This chain links TRBV6-1 with TRBJ2-7; 12 bases fit TRBD2. The germline V gene has CDR1 MNHNS and CDR2 SASEGT. The V and J ends lost 4 bases and 3 bases, in that order; junction bases with no gene match: 10. The CDR3 is 17 residues long. CDR3 coding DNA: TGTGCCAGCAGTGCCGCTAGCGGGAGGGCCCTCAACTACGAGCAGTACTTC. Translating gives CASSAASGRALNYEQYF.

The chain recombines TRBV19 with TRBJ2-7; D perhaps matches TRBD1 (5 bases). The CDR3 runs to 15 residues. V lost 3 bases to trimming and J lost 3 bases, with 15 bases between them. The germline CDR1 and CDR2 sequences are LNHDA and SQIVND (reference sequence). For the CDR3, the DNA is TGTGCCAGTAGTATGCTAAGAGACAGCCTCTACGAGCAGTACTTC. Amino acid sequence: CASSMLRDSLYEQYF.

The genes are TRBV7-2 and TRBJ2-1; 10 positions match TRBD2. CDR3 length equals 16 residues. V shed 5 bases, J shed 4 bases, and the junction held 8 bases outside the gene matches. CDR1 and CDR2 from the germline V gene are SGHTA and FQGNSA. The CDR3, as DNA: TGTGCCAGCAGCCCCCGTGGTAGCGGGGGGTACAATGAGCAGTTCTTC. Translated, it gives CASSPRGSGGYNEQFF.

V is TRBV7-2 and J is TRBJ2-7; 9 bases fit TRBD1. The length of the CDR3 is 14 residues. Germline-derived CDR1 and CDR2 are SGHTA and FQGNSA. The V gene end was trimmed by 5 bases and the J gene end by 5 bases; junction bases not matched to a gene: 7. The CDR3 region is CASSPGTGFNEQYF. CDR3 DNA sequence: TGTGCCAGCAGCCCCGGGACAGGGTTCAACGAGCAGTACTTC.

The chain carries TRBV6-1 and TRBJ2-7; no clear D gene. V lost 1 base and J 2 bases, leaving 15 bases between the germline ends. Germline loops: CDR1 MNHNS, CDR2 SASEGT. The CDR3 is made up of 16 amino acids. The CDR3 DNA is TGTGCCAGCAGTGAAGGGCGGATAGCTGGAGCCTACGAGCAGTACTTC. This encodes CASSEGRIAGAYEQYF.

V and J are TRBV5-1 and TRBJ2-7, with 8 bases lining up with TRBD2. J gave up 1 base and V 4 bases, and 13 bases lay outside the gene matches. Germline CDR1 SGHRS, CDR2 YFSETQ. CDR3 length equals 17 residues. CDR3 DNA: TGCGCCAGCAGCCCCCTAGTAAGCGGGAGCGAGTCCTACGAGCAGTACTTC. This sequence encodes CASSPLVSGSESYEQYF.

As to this clone: The identical CDR3 is also encoded by other nucleotide sequences in the sample. This chain uses TRBV4-1 with TRBJ2-7, with TRBD1 identical over 11 bases. Germline CDR1 MGHRA, CDR2 YSYEKL. The V segment lost 3 bases and the J segment 2 bases; nucleotides outside the gene matches: 3. The CDR3 runs to 15 residues. CDR3 loop: CASSHPGQGAYEQYF. CDR3 sequence (DNA): TGCGCCAGCAGCCACCCGGGACAGGGGGCCTACGAGCAGTACTTC.

This clone was recorded once. The chain joins TRBV7-9 to TRBJ2-7; TRBD1 agrees at 8 bases. CDR3 length: 15 amino acids. CDR1 and CDR2 from the germline V gene are SEHNR and FQNEAQ (reference sequence). V lost 3 bases to trimming and J lost 4 bases; unmatched junction nucleotides: 8. The CDR3 sequence: CASSFFVTGDYEQYF. The CDR3 nucleotides are TGTGCCAGCAGCTTTTTCGTGACAGGGGATTACGAGCAGTACTTC.

This chain connects TRBV6-1 to TRBJ2-1, with D unclear. Germline CDR1 MNHNS, CDR2 SASEGT. V was shortened by 3 bases and J by 0 bases, with 6 bases between the two germline ends. The CDR3 runs to 14 residues. As DNA, the CDR3 is TGTGCCAGCAGTGACTGGAGCTCCTACAATGAGCAGTTCTTC. It encodes CASSDWSSYNEQFF.

This chain uses TRBV5-6 with TRBJ2-7; D is possibly TRBD2 (5 bases). This CDR3 is built from 15 residues. V lost 4 bases and J lost 3, with 17 bases in between. CDR1 and CDR2 from the germline V gene are SGHDT and YYEEEE. CDR3 DNA: TGTGCCAGCAGCCACTGGCTGGACTTAAACTACGAGCAGTACTTC. It specifies CASSHWLDLNYEQYF.

This chain links TRBV1 with TRBJ1-6. TRBV1 has pseudogene status. This CDR3 comprises 17 residues. CDR3 in amino acids: CTSSQNFGLPYWGTLHF. DNA of the CDR3: TGCACCAGCAGCCAAAATTTTGGCCTGCCCTATTGGGGGACCCTCCACTTT.

J is TRBJ2-6 and V is TRBV4-1; D is uncertain. The CDR3 sequence is 16 residues long. V was cut by 6 bases and J by 2 bases, with 14 bases left in between. Germline-derived CDR1 and CDR2 are MGHRA and YSYEKL. This CDR3 reads CASRHGAPPGANVLTF. The DNA of the CDR3 is TGCGCCAGCAGACATGGAGCACCCCCTGGGGCCAACGTCCTGACTTTC.

This chain links TRBV5-1 with TRBJ2-6; 7 bases map to TRBD1. The CDR3 length is 18 residues. After removal of 1 base from V and 0 bases from J, the junction contained 7 bases not matched to a gene. Germline-derived CDR1 and CDR2 are SGHRS and YFSETQ. The CDR3 loop reads CASSLYLTGISGANVLTF. CDR3 nucleotides: TGCGCCAGCAGCTTGTATCTGACAGGGATCTCTGGGGCCAACGTCCTGACTTTC.

The chain combines TRBV28 with TRBJ1-2, with 11 bases aligning to TRBD1. Trimming cost V 5 bases and J 5 bases; bases outside gene matches: 7. The CDR3 contains 15 residues. Germline CDR1 MDHEN, CDR2 SYDVKM. CDR3 sequence: CASSHLRDRGYGYTF. The CDR3 region has the DNA TGTGCCAGCAGTCACCTACGGGACAGGGGGTATGGCTACACCTTC.

In regard to this clone: The same CDR3 also results from other DNA sequences found in this sample. This chain's CDR3 is CASSFLGSDEQYF. CDR3 bases: TGTGCCAGCAGTTTTTTGGGTTCGGACGAGCAGTACTTC. The chain is built from TRBV27 and TRBJ2-7, with D hard to call. Trimming shortened V by 3 bases and J by 5 bases, and 11 bases separated the two germline ends. The V gene's germline CDR1 is MNHEY and CDR2 SMNVEV (reference sequence). This CDR3 comprises 13 residues.

This sequence joins TRBV7-9 and TRBJ1-2, with a weak D call TRBD1 (6 bases). Looked up from germline, CDR1 is SEHNR and CDR2 is FQNEAQ (reference sequence). This CDR3 comprises 14 residues. Trimming pared 6 bases from V and 3 bases from J, leaving 14 bases between. DNA of the CDR3: TGTGCCAGCAGTTCAGGGGCCGCAGACTATGGCTACACCTTC. Translation gives CASSSGAADYGYTF.

The chain employs TRBV13 and TRBJ2-1; 9 bases fit TRBD2. Trimming took 5 bases from V and 3 from J; bases not matched to a gene: 5. The CDR3 is made up of 15 amino acids. Germline V lookup: CDR1 PRHDT, CDR2 FYEKMQ (reference sequence). The CDR3 DNA is TGTGCCAGCAGCCCCGGACTAGCGCTCTACAATGAGCAGTTCTTC. It yields the protein CASSPGLALYNEQFF.